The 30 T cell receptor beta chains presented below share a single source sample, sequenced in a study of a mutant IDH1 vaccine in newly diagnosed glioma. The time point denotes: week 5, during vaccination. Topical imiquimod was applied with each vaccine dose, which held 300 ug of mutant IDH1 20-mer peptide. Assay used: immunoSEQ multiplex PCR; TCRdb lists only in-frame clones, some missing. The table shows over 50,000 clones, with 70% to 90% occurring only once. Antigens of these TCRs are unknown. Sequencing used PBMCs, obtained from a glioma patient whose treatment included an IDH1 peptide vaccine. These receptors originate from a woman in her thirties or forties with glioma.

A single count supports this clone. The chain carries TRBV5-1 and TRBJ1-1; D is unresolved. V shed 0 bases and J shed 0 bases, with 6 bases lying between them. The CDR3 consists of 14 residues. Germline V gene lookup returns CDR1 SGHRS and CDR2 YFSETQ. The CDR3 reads CASSLERMNTEAFF. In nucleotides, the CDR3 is TGCGCCAGCAGCTTGGAGAGGATGAACACTGAAGCTTTCTTT. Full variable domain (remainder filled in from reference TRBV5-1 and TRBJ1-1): KAGVTQTPRYLIKTRGQQVTLSCSPISGHRSVSWYQQTPGQGLQFLFEYFSETQRNKGNFPGRFSGRQFSNSRSEMNVSTLELGDSALYLCASSLERMNTEAFFGQGTRLTVV.

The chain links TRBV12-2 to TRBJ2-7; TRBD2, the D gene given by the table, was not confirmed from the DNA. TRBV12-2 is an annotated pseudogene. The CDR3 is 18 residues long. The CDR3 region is CASRSGTSGRPSSYEQYF. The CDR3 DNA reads TGTGCAAGTCGCTCCGGGACTAGCGGGAGGCCAAGCTCCTACGAGCAGTACTTC.

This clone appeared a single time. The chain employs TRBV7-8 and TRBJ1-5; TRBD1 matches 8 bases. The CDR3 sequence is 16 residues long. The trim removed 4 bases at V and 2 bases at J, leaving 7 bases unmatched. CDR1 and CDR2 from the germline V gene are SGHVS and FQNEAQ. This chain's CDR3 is CASSYWTGIGNQPQHF. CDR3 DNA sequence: TGTGCCAGCAGCTACTGGACAGGGATCGGCAATCAGCCCCAGCATTTT.

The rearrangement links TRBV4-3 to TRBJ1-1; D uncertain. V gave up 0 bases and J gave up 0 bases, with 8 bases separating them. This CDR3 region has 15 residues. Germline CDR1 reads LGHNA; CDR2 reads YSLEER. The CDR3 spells CASSQDSWVNTEAFF. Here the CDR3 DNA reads TGCGCCAGCAGCCAAGATTCATGGGTGAACACTGAAGCTTTCTTT.

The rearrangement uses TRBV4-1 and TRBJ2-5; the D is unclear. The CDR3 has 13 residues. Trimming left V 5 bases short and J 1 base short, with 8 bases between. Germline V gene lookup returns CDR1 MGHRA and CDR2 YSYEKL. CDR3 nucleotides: TGCGCCAGCAGCGTACAGATCCAAGAGACCCAGTACTTC. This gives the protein CASSVQIQETQYF.

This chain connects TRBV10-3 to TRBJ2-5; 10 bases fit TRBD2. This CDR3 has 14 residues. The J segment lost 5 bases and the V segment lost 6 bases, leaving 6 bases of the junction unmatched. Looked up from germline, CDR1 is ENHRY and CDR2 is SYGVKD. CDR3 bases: TGTGCCATCAGACCTAGCGGGGGCGGGGAGACCCAGTACTTC. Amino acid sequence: CAIRPSGGGETQYF.

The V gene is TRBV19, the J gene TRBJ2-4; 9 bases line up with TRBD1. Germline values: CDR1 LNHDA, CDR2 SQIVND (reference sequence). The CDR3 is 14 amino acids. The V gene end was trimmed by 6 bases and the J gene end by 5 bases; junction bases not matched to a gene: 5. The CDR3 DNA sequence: TGTGCCAGTAGGGTGGACAGGGGCCAAAACATTCAGTACTTC. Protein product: CASRVDRGQNIQYF.

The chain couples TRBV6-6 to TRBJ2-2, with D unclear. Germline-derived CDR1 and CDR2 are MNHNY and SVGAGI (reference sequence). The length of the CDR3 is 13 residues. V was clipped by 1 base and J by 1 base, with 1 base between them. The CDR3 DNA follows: TGTGCCAGCAGTTACTGGAACACCGGGGAGCTGTTTTTT. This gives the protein CASSYWNTGELFF.

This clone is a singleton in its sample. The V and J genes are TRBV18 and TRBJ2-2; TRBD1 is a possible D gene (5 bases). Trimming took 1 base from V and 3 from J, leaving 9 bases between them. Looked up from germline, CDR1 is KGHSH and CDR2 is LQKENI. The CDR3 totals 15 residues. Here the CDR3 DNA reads TGTGCCAGCTCACCACAGGGGCCGGACACCGGGGAGCTGTTTTTT. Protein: CASSPQGPDTGELFF.

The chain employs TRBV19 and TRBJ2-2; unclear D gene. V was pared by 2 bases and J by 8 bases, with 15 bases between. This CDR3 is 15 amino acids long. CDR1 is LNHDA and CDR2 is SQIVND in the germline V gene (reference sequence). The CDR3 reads CASSISMVTRGELFF. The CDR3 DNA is TGTGCCAGTAGTATAAGTATGGTTACGCGGGGGGAGCTGTTTTTT.

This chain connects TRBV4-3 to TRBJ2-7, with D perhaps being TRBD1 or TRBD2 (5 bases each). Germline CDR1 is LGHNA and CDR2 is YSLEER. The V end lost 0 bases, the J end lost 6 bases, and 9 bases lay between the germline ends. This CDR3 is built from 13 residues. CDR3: CASSQEGTTEQYF. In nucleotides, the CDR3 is TGCGCCAGCAGCCAAGAAGGGACCACCGAGCAGTACTTC.

CDR3 sequence (DNA): TGTGCCAGCAGTGAAGGGGGCTCTGGGGCCAACGTCCTGACTTTC. The encoded protein is CASSEGGSGANVLTF. The rearrangement joins TRBV6-1 to TRBJ2-6; no clear D. The V end was cut by 1 base, the J end by 0 bases, with 4 bases between. The CDR3 length is 15 residues. Germline CDR1 MNHNS, CDR2 SASEGT.

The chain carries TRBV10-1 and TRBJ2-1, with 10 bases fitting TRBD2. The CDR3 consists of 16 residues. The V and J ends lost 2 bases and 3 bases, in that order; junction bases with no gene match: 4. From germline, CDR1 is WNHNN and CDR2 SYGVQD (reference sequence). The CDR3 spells CASSEASGSFYNEQFF. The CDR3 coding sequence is TGCGCCAGCAGTGAGGCTAGCGGGAGTTTCTACAATGAGCAGTTCTTC.

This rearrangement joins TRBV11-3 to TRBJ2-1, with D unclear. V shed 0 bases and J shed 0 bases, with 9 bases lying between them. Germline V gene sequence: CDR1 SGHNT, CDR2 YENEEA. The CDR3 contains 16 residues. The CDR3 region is CASSLEETSSYNEQFF. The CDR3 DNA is TGTGCCAGCAGCTTAGAGGAAACCAGCTCCTACAATGAGCAGTTCTTC.

CDR3 amino acids: CASAHGSNTEAFF. The CDR3 DNA sequence: TGTGCCAGCGCGCATGGGAGTAACACTGAAGCTTTCTTT. V and J are TRBV5-6 and TRBJ1-1; no firm D call. The CDR3 is 13 amino acids. Trimming stripped 7 bases from V and 2 bases from J, with 12 bases between. Germline CDR1 and CDR2: SGHDT and YYEEEE.

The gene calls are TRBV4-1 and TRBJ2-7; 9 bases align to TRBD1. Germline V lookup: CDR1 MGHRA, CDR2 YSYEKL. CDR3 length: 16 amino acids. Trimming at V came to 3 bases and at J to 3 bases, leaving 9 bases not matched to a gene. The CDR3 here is CASSHPGRDRVYEQYF. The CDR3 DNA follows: TGCGCCAGCAGCCATCCTGGACGGGACAGGGTCTACGAGCAGTACTTC.

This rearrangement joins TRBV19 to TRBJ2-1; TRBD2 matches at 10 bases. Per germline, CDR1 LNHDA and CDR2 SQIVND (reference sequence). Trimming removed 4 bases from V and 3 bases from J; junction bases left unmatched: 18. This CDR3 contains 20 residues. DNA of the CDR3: TGTGCCAGTAGTAACCCCCCTTCGGCTAGCGGGGGTTTCCTCTACAATGAGCAGTTCTTC. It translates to CASSNPPSASGGFLYNEQFF.

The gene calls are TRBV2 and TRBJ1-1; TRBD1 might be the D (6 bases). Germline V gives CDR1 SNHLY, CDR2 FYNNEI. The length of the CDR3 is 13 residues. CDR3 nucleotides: TGTGCAACTCTTAGGGGGATCGGGACTGAAGCTTTCTTT. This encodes CATLRGIGTEAFF.

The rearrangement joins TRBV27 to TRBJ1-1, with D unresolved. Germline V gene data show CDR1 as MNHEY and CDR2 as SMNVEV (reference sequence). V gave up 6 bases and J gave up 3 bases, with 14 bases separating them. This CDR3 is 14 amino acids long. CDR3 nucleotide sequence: TGTGCCAGCAGACCCCTCACATGGGACACTGAAGCTTTCTTT. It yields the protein CASRPLTWDTEAFF.

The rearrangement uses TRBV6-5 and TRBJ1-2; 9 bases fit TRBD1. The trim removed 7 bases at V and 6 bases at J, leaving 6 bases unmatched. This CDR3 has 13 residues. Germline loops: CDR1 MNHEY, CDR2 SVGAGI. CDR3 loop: CASMNRGHDGYTF. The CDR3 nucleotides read TGTGCCAGCATGAACAGGGGGCACGATGGCTACACCTTC.

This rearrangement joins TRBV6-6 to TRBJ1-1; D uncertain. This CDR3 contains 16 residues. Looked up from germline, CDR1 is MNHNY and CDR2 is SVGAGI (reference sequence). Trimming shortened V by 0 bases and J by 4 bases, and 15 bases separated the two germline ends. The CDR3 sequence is CASSYSNNRIRTEAFF. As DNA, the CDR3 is TGTGCCAGCAGTTACTCCAACAATAGAATCCGCACTGAAGCTTTCTTT.

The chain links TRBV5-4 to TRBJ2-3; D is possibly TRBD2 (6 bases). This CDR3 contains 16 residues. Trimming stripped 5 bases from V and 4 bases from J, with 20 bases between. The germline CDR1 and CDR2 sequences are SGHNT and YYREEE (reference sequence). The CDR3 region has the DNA TGTGCCAGCAGTACTGGGCCGGGAGTATTGGCAGATACGCAGTATTTT. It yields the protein CASSTGPGVLADTQYF.

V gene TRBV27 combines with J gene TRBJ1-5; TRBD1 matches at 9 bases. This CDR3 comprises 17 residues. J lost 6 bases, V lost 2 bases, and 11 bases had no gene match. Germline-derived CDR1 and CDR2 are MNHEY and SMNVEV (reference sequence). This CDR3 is CASSLKVPGQGSQPQHF. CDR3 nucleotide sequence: TGTGCCAGCAGTTTAAAGGTCCCGGGACAGGGTAGTCAGCCCCAGCATTTT.

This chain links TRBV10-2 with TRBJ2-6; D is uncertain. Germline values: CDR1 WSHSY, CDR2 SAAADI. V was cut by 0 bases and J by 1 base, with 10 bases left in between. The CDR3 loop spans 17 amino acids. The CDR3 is CASSESRTTSGANVLTF. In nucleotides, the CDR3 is TGCGCCAGCAGTGAGTCCCGGACGACGTCTGGGGCCAACGTCCTGACTTTC.

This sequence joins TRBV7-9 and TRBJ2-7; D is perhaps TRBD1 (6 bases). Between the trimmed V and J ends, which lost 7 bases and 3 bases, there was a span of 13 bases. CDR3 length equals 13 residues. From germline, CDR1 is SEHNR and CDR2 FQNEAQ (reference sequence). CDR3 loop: CASKGTGFYEQYF. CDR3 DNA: TGTGCCAGCAAGGGTACAGGGTTCTACGAGCAGTACTTC.

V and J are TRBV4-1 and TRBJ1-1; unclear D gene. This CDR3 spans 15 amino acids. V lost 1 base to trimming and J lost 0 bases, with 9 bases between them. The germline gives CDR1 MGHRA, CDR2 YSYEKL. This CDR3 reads CASSQGVWVNTEAFF. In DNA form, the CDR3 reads TGCGCCAGCAGCCAAGGAGTTTGGGTGAACACTGAAGCTTTCTTT.

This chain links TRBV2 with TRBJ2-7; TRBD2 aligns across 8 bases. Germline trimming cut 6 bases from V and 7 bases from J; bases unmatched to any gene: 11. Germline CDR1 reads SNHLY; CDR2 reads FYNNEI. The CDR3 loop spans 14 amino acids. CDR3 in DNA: TGTGCCAGCAGGTTTAGCGGGGCCCCTGGGGAGCAGTACTTC. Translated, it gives CASRFSGAPGEQYF.

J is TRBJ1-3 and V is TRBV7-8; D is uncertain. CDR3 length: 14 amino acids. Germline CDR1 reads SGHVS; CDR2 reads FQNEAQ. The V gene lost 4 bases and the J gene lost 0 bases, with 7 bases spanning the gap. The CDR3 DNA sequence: TGTGCCAGCAGCTCGGGGTTCTCTGGAAACACCATATATTTT. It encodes CASSSGFSGNTIYF.

CDR3 nucleotide sequence: TGCGCCAGCAGCCACCATGCGGGCACTGAAGCTTTCTTT. Amino acid sequence: CASSHHAGTEAFF. The chain uses TRBV10-2 and TRBJ1-1, with no clear D. This CDR3 has 13 residues. Deletions cut 6 bases from V and 4 bases from J, with 12 bases between. Germline V gives CDR1 WSHSY, CDR2 SAAADI.

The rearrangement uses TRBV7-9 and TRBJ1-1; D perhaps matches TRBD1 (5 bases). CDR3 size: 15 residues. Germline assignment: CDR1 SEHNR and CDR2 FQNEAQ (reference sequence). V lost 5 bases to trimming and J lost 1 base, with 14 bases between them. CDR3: CASSRAGGANTEAFF. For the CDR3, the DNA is TGTGCCAGCAGCCGGGCCGGAGGGGCGAACACTGAAGCTTTCTTT.